This T cell receptor beta chain was documented in a study of cytomegalovirus exposure and HLA in healthy donors. Notes on the study in general: The study recorded 160 or so TCR beta chains that were cytomegalovirus-associated.

Using immunoSEQ multiplex PCR, the repertoire was profiled, and TCRdb retains in-frame clones only, with some absent. The sample includes more than 85,000 clones, approximately 93% of them seen just once. Only a few counts were recorded for this clone. The antigen is unknown. The CDR3 has 14 amino acids. Germline V gene lookup returns CDR1 SNHLY and CDR2 FYNNEI. V was shortened by 5 bases and J by 3 bases, with 10 bases between the two germline ends. This TCR derives from a woman in her twenties or thirties in good health and CMV-seropositive. Material for sequencing was PBMCs. The chain uses TRBV2 and TRBJ2-2; D might be TRBD1 (5 bases). Written as DNA, the CDR3 is TGTGCCAGCAGTCCACAGACAGACACCGGGGAGCTGTTTTTT. This codes for CASSPQTDTGELFF.